This T cell receptor beta chain was retrieved from a study of cytomegalovirus exposure and HLA in healthy donors. Deletions cut 6 bases from V and 0 bases from J, with 11 bases between. In germline, CDR1 is ENHRY, CDR2 SYGVKD. The CDR3 runs 14 residues. Details on this clone: Its antigen is undetermined.

Study-wide results and limits: Reports credit the classifier with highly specific, highly sensitive diagnosis of cytomegalovirus status. A later analysis reportedly found fewer N-insertions in an Asian-associated ancestry cluster than the roughly 680-donor mean. Later analysis associated a missense DCLRE1C variant with TCR beta V- and J-gene trimming.

Researchers ran the PCR with 60 Vbeta and 13 Jbeta primers. The assay was immunoSEQ multiplex PCR, and TCRdb's table has in-frame clones only and misses some. The sample has around 110,000 clones, about 70% seen once. This clonotype was obtained from a young man in good health and CMV-seropositive. The sample comprised PBMCs. The chain couples TRBV10-3 to TRBJ1-2; no reliable D call. CDR3 region: CAIRAQVTNYGYTF. The CDR3 DNA sequence: TGTGCCATCAGGGCCCAGGTTACTAACTATGGCTACACCTTC.